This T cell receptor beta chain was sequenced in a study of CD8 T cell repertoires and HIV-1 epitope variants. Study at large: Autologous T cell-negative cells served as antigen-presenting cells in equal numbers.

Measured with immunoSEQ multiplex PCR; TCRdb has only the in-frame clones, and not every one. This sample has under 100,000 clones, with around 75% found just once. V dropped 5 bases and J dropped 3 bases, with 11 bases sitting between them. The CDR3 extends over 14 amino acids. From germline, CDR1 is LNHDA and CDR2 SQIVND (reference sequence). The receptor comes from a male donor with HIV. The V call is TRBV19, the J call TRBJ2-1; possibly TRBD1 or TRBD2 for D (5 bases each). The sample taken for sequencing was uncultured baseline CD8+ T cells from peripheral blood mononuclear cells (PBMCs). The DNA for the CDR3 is TGTGCCAGTAGTCCGGGGACGAACTACAATGAGCAGTTCTTC. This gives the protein CASSPGTNYNEQFF.